This T cell receptor beta chain was obtained from a study of blood T cell repertoires in COVID-19. The CDR3 loop spans 14 amino acids. The germline CDR1 and CDR2 sequences are MNHEY and SMNVEV (reference sequence). Trimming pared 0 bases from V and 7 bases from J, leaving 10 bases between. TCRdb's table, derived via immunoSEQ multiplex PCR, lists solely in-frame clones and lacks some. Here the sample spans approximately 250,000 clones, approximately 86% being singletons. This TCR came from a man aged 35-49 years with active or convalescent COVID-19. V gene TRBV27 combines with J gene TRBJ2-1, with D possibly matching TRBD2 (5 bases). The source material was peripheral blood. The CDR3 bases are TGTGCCAGCAGTTTATCCGGACTGTTTAATGAGCAGTTCTTC. It is translated as CASSLSGLFNEQFF.